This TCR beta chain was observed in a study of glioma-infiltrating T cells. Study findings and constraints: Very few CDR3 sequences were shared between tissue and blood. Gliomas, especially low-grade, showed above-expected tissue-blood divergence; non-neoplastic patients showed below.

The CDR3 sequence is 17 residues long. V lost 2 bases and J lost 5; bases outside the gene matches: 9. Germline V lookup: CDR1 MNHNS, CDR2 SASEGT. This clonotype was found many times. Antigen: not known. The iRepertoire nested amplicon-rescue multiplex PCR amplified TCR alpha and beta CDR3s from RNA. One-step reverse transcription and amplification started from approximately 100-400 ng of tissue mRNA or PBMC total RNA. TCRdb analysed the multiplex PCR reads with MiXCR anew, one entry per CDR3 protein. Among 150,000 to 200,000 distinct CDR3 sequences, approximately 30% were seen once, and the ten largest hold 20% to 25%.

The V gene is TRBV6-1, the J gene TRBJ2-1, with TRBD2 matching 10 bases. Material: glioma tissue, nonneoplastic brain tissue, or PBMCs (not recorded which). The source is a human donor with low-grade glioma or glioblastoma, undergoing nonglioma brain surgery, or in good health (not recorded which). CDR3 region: CASSEILTSGQDNEQFF. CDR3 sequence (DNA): TGTGCCAGCAGTGAAATCTTGACTAGCGGGCAAGACAATGAGCAGTTCTTC.